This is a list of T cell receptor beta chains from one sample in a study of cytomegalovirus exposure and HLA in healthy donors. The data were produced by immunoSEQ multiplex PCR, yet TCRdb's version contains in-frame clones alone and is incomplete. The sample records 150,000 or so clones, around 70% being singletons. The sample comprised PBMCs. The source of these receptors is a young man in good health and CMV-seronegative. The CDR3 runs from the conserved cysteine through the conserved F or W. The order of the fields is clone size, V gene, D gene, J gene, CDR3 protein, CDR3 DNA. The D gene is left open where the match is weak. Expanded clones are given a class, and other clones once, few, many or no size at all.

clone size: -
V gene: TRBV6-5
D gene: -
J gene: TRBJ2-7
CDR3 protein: CASTPGISGYEQYF
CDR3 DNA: TGTGCCAGTACGCCGGGGATCAGTGGCTACGAGCAGTACTTC

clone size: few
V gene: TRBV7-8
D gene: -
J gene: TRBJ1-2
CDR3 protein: CASSSTANYGYTF
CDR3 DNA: TGTGCCAGCAGCTCGACAGCTAACTATGGCTACACCTTC

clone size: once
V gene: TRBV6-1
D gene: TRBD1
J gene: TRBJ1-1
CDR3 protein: CASSKQGAGTEAFF
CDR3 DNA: TGTGCCAGCAGTAAACAGGGGGCGGGGACTGAAGCTTTCTTT

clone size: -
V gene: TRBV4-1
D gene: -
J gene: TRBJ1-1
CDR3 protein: CASSQDRRNTEAFF
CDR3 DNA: TGCGCCAGCAGCCAAGATAGGAGGAACACTGAAGCTTTCTTT

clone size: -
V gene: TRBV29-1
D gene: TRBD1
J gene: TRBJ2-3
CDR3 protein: CSTPRQGSDTQYF
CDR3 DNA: TGCAGCACCCCGAGACAGGGTTCAGATACGCAGTATTTT

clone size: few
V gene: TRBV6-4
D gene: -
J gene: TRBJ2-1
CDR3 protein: CASSTDWNSYNEQFF
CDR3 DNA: TGTGCCAGCAGTACGGACTGGAACTCCTACAATGAGCAGTTCTTC

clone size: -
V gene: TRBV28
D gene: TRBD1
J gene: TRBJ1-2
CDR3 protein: CASKRPGGGGYGYTF
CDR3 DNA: TGTGCCAGCAAGCGCCCTGGAGGGGGCGGCTATGGCTACACCTTC

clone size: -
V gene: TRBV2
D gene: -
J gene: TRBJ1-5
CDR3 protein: CASSDGVGDSNQPQHF
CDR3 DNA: TGTGCCAGCAGTGATGGAGTGGGAGATAGCAATCAGCCCCAGCATTTT

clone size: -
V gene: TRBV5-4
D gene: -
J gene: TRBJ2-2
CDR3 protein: CASSLGAGSTGELFF
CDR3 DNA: TGTGCCAGCAGCTTGGGTGCAGGCTCCACCGGGGAGCTGTTTTTT

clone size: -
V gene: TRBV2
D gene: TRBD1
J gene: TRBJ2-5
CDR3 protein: CASRTGQGKSQETQYF
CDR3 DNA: TGTGCCAGCAGGACGGGACAGGGGAAAAGTCAAGAGACCCAGTACTTC

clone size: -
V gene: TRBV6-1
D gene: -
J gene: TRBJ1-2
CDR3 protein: CASSPTAGFYGYTF
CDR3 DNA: TGTGCCAGCAGTCCTACCGCAGGGTTCTATGGCTACACCTTC

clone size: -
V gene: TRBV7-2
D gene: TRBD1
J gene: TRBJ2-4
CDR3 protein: CASSLQDRVFDIQYF
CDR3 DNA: TGTGCCAGCAGCTTGCAGGACAGGGTGTTTGACATTCAGTACTTC

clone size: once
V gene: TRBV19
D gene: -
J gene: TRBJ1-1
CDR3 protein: CAGSGSVNTEAFF
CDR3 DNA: TGTGCCGGTAGTGGTAGCGTGAACACTGAAGCTTTCTTT

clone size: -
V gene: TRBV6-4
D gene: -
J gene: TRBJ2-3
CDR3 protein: CASRREGGSTDTQYF
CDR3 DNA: TGTGCCAGCAGACGCGAGGGGGGGAGCACAGATACGCAGTATTTT

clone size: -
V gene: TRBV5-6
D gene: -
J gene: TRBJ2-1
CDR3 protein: CASSQGLFGEQFF
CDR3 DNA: TGTGCCAGCAGTCAGGGACTTTTCGGTGAGCAGTTCTTC

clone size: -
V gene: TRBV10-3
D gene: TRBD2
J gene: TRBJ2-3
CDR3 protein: CAISVLAGGTDTQYF
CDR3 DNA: TGTGCCATCAGTGTACTAGCGGGGGGCACAGATACGCAGTATTTT

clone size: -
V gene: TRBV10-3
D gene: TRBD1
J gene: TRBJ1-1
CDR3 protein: CAITRQGQGTEAFF
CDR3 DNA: TGTGCCATCACTAGACAGGGTCAGGGCACTGAAGCTTTCTTT

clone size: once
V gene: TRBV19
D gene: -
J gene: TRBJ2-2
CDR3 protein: CASSMRGYTNTGELFF
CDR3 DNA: TGTGCCAGTAGTATGAGAGGGTACACGAACACCGGGGAGCTGTTTTTT

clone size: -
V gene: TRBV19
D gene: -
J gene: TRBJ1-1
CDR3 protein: CASKIGNTEAFF
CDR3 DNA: TGTGCCAGTAAAATCGGGAACACTGAAGCTTTCTTT

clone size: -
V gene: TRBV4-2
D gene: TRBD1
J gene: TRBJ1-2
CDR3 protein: CASSQDGDRYGYTF
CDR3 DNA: TGTGCCAGCAGCCAAGATGGGGACAGATATGGCTACACCTTC

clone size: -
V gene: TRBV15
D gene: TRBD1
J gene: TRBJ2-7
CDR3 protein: CATARDRGPYEQYF
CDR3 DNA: TGTGCCACCGCCCGGGACAGGGGGCCCTACGAGCAGTACTTC

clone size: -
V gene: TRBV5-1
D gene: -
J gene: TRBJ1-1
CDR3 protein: CASSLAGVGTEAFF
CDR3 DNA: TGCGCCAGCAGCTTGGCGGGGGTAGGCACTGAAGCTTTCTTT

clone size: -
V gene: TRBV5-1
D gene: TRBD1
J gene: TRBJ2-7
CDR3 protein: CASSPPGQISYEQYF
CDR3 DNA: TGCGCCAGCAGCCCCCCGGGACAGATCTCCTACGAGCAGTACTTC

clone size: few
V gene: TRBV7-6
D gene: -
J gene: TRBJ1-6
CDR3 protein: CASSLGGEAPLHF
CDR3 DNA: TGTGCCAGCAGCTTAGGGGGAGAGGCACCCCTCCACTTT

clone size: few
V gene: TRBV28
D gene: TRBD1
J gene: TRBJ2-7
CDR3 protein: CASSSGQGIAYEQYF
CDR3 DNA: TGTGCCAGCAGTTCCGGACAGGGGATCGCCTACGAGCAGTACTTC

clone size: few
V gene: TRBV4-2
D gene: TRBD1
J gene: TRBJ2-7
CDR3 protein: CASSQAGTATYEQYF
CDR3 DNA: TGTGCCAGCAGCCAAGCCGGGACAGCAACCTACGAGCAGTACTTC

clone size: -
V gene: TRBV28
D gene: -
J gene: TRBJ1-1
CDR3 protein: CASSFVMNTEAFF
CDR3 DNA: TGTGCCAGCAGTTTCGTTATGAACACTGAAGCTTTCTTT

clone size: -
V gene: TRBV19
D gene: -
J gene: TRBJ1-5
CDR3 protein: CASKPGSIGNQPQHF
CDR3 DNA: TGTGCCAGTAAGCCCGGGTCGATTGGGAATCAGCCCCAGCATTTT

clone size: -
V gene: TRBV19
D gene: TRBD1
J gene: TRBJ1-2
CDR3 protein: CATGQATYGYTF
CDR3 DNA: TGTGCCACCGGACAGGCGACCTATGGCTACACCTTC

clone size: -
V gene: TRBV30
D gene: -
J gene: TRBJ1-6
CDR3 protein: CAWRPPGTNNSPLHF
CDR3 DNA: TGTGCCTGGAGGCCCCCCGGGACAAATAATTCACCCCTCCACTTT

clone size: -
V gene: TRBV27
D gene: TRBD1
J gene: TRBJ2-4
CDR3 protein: CASSSRTGLNIQYF
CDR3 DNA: TGTGCCAGCAGTTCCCGGACAGGGTTAAACATTCAGTACTTC

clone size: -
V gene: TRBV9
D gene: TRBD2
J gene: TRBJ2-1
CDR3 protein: CASSVDSGGYNEQFF
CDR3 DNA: TGTGCCAGCAGCGTAGATAGCGGGGGGTACAATGAGCAGTTCTTC

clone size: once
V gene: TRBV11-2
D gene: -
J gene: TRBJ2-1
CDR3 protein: CASSLGGGWSGNEQFF
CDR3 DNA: TGTGCCAGCAGCTTAGGAGGAGGATGGTCCGGGAATGAGCAGTTCTTC

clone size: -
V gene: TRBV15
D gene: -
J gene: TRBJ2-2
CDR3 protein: CATSRDNRAGELFF
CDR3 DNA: TGTGCCACCAGCAGAGATAACAGGGCCGGGGAGCTGTTTTTT

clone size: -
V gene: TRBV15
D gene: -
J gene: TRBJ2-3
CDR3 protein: CATSRPRRGAGDTQYF
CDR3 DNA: TGTGCCACCAGCAGACCAAGACGGGGGGCAGGAGATACGCAGTATTTT

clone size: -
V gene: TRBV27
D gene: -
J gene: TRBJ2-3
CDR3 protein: CASSFRTTADTQYF
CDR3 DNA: TGTGCCAGCAGTTTTCGTACTACGGCAGATACGCAGTATTTT

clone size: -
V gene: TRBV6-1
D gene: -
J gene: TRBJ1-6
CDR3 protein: CASTMFTDNSPLHF
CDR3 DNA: TGTGCCAGCACGATGTTTACTGATAATTCACCCCTCCACTTT

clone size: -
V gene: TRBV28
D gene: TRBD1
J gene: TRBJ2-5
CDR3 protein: CASSSEGATYQETQYF
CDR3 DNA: TGTGCCAGCAGTTCCGAGGGGGCCACATACCAAGAGACCCAGTACTTC

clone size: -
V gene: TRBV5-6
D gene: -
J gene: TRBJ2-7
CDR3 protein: CASSWAGTWRDYEQYF
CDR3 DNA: TGTGCCAGCAGCTGGGCCGGGACTTGGAGGGACTACGAGCAGTACTTC

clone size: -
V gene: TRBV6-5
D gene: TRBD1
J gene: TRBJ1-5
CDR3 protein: CASSYGDSNQPQHF
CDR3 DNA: TGTGCCAGCAGTTACGGGGACAGTAATCAGCCCCAGCATTTT

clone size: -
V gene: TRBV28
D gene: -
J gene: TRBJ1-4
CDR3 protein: CASSFQQPNEKLFF
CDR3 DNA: TGTGCCAGCAGTTTCCAACAGCCAAATGAAAAACTGTTTTTT